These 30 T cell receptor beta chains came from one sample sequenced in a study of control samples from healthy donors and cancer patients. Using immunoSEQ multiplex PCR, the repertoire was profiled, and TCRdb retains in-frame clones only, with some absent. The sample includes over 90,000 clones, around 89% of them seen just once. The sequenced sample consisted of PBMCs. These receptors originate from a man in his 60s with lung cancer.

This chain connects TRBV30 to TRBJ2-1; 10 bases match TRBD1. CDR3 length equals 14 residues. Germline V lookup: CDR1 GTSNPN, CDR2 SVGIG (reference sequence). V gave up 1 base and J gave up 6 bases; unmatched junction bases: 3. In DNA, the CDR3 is TGTGCCTGGAGTGCGGGACAGGGGCCCAATGAGCAGTTCTTC. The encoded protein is CAWSAGQGPNEQFF.

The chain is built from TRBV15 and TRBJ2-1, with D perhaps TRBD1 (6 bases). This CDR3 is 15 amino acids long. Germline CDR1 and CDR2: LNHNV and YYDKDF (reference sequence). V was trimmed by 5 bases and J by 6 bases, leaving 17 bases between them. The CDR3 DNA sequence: TGTGCCACCAGCGTAGTAACAGGGAATTCCAATGAGCAGTTCTTC. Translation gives CATSVVTGNSNEQFF.

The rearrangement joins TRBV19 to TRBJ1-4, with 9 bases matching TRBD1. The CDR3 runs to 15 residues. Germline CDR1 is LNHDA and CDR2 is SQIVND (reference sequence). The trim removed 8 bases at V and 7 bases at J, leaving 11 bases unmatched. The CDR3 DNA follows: TGTGCCAGTCTTCGCGGGACAGGGTCTAGTGAAAAACTGTTTTTT. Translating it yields CASLRGTGSSEKLFF. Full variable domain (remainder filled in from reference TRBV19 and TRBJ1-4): DGGITQSPKYLFRKEGQNVTLSCEQNLNHDAMYWYRQDPGQGLRLIYYSQIVNDFQKGDIAEGYSVSREKKESFPLTVTSAQKNPTAFYLCASLRGTGSSEKLFFGSGTQLSVL.

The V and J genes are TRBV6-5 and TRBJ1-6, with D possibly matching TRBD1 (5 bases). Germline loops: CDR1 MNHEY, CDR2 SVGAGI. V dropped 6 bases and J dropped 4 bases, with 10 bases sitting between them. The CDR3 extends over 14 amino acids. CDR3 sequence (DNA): TGTGCCAGCAGCGCGGGGCCGTATAATTCACCCCTCCACTTT. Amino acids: CASSAGPYNSPLHF.

The CDR3 spells CASSNTGEGETQYF. For the CDR3, the DNA is TGTGCCAGCAGTAACACAGGCGAGGGGGAGACCCAGTACTTC. The V and J genes are TRBV6-5 and TRBJ2-5; D possibly matches TRBD1 or TRBD2 (5 bases each). The V end was cut by 5 bases, the J end by 5 bases, with 15 bases between. The germline gives CDR1 MNHEY, CDR2 SVGAGI. This CDR3 comprises 14 residues.

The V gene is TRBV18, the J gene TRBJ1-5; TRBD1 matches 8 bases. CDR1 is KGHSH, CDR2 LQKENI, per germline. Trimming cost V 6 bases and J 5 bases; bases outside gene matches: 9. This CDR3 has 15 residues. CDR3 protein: CASSPVTGAHQPQHF. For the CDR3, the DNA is TGTGCCAGCTCCCCCGTGACAGGGGCCCATCAGCCCCAGCATTTT. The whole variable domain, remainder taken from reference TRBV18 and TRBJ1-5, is NAGVMQNPRHLVRRRGQEARLRCSPMKGHSHVYWYRQLPEEGLKFMVYLQKENIIDESGMPKERFSAEFPKEGPSILRIQQVVRGDSAAYFCASSPVTGAHQPQHFGDGTRLSIL.

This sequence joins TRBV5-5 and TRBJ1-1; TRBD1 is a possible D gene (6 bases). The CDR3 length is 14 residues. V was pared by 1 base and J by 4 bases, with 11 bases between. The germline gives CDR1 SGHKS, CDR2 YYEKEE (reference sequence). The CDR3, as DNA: TGTGCCAGCAGCTTGAACAGGGAAGGCACTGAAGCTTTCTTT. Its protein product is CASSLNREGTEAFF. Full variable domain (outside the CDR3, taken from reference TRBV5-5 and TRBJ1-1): DAGVTQSPTHLIKTRGQQVTLRCSPISGHKSVSWYQQVLGQGPQFIFQYYEKEERGRGNFPDRFSARQFPNYSSELNVNALLLGDSALYLCASSLNREGTEAFFGQGTRLTVV.

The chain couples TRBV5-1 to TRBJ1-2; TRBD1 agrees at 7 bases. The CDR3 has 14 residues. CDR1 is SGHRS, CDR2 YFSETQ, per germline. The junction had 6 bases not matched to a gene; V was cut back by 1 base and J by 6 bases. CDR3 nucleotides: TGCGCCAGCAGCTTGAGACAGGGACTTGATGGCTACACCTTC. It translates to CASSLRQGLDGYTF.

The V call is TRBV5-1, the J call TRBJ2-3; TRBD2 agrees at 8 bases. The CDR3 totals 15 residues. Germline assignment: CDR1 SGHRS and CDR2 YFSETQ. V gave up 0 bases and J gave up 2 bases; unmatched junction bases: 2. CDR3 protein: CASSLGGGTTDTQYF. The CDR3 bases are TGCGCCAGCAGCTTGGGCGGGGGGACCACAGATACGCAGTATTTT.

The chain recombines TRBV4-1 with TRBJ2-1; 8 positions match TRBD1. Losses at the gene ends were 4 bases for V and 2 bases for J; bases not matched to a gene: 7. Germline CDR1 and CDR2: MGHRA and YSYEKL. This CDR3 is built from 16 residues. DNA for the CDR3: TGCGCCAGCAGCCTCGGACAGGGCCAACCCTACAATGAGCAGTTCTTC. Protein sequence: CASSLGQGQPYNEQFF.

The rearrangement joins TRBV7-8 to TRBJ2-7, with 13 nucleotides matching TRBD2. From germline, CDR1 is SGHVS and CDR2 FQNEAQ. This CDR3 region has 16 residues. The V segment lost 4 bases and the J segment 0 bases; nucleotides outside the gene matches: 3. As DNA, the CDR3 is TGTGCCAGCAGCTCAAGACTAGCGGGGGGCTCCTACGAGCAGTACTTC. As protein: CASSSRLAGGSYEQYF.

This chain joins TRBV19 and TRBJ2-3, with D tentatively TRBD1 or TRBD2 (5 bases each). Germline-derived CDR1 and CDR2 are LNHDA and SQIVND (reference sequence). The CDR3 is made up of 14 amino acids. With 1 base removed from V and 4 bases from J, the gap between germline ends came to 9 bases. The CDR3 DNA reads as TGTGCCAGTAGTATAGGTGGGGGAGCAGATACGCAGTATTTT. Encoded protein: CASSIGGGADTQYF. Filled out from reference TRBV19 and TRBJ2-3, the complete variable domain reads DGGITQSPKYLFRKEGQNVTLSCEQNLNHDAMYWYRQDPGQGLRLIYYSQIVNDFQKGDIAEGYSVSREKKESFPLTVTSAQKNPTAFYLCASSIGGGADTQYFGPGTRLTVL.

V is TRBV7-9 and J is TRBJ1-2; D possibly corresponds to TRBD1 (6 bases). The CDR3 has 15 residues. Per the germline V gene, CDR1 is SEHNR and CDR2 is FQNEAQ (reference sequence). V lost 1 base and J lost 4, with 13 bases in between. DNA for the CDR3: TGTGCCAGCAGCTTAGGATCAGGGGACCTCTATGGCTACACCTTC. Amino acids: CASSLGSGDLYGYTF.

CDR3 sequence (DNA): TGTGCCAGCAGCCAGGGGGTGCTCCGTCTAACTAATGAAAAACTGTTTTTT. It specifies CASSQGVLRLTNEKLFF. The chain has TRBV7-2 and TRBJ1-4; TRBD1 matches 7 bases. The CDR3 covers 17 residues. The V segment lost 5 bases and the J segment 1 base; nucleotides outside the gene matches: 10. Germline lookup yields CDR1 SGHTA and CDR2 FQGNSA.

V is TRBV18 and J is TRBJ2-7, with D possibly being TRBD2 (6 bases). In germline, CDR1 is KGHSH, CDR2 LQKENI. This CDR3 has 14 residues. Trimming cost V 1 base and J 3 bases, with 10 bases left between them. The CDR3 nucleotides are TGTGCCAGCTCACCACGGGGGGAAAACTACGAGCAGTACTTC. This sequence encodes CASSPRGENYEQYF.

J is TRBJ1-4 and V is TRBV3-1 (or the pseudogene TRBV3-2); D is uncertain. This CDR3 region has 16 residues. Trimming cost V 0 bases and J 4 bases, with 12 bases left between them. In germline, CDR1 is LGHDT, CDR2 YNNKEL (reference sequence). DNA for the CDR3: TGTGCCAGCAGCCAAGATAATGGAGGGTTTAATGAAAAACTGTTTTTT. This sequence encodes CASSQDNGGFNEKLFF.

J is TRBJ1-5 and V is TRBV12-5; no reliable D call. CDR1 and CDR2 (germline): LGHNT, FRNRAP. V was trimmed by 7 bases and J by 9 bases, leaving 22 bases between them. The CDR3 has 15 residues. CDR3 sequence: CASADVSQAPRPQHF. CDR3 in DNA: TGTGCTAGTGCCGATGTTTCTCAGGCCCCGAGGCCCCAGCATTTT.

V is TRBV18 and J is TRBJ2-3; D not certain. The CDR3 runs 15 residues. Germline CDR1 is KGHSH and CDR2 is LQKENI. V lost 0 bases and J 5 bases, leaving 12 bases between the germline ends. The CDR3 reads CASSPPNRAGDTQYF. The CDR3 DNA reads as TGTGCCAGCTCACCACCGAATAGGGCTGGAGATACGCAGTATTTT.

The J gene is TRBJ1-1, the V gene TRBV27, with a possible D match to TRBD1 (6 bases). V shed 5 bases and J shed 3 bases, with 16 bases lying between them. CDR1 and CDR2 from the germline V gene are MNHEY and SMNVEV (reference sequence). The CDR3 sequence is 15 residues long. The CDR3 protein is CASSGTGLGHTEAFF. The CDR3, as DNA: TGTGCCAGCAGTGGAACAGGGTTGGGTCACACTGAAGCTTTCTTT.

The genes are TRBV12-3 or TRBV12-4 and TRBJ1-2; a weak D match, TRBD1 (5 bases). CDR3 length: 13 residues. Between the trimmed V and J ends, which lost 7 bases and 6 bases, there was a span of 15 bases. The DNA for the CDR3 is TGTGCCAGCATCCGAGGGCCAGGGAATGGCTACACCTTC. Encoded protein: CASIRGPGNGYTF.

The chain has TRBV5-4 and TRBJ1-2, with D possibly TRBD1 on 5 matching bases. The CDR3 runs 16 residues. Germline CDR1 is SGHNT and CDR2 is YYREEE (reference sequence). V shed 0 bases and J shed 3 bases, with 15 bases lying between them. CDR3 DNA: TGTGCCAGCAGCTTGGTAGGTTCGGACAAAGACTATGGCTACACCTTC. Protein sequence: CASSLVGSDKDYGYTF.

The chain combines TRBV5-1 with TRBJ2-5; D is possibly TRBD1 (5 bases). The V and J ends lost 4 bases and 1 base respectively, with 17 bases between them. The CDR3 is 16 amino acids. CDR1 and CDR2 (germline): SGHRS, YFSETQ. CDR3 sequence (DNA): TGCGCCAGCAGCCTTGGTTGGGGCGTCGGCCAAGAGACCCAGTACTTC. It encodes CASSLGWGVGQETQYF.

DNA of the CDR3: TGTGCCAGCAGCCCTCAGGGGGGGTTATATGGCTACACCTTC. It is translated as CASSPQGGLYGYTF. The chain uses TRBV5-5 and TRBJ1-2; 7 bases align to TRBD1. Germline values: CDR1 SGHKS, CDR2 YYEKEE (reference sequence). The CDR3 is 14 residues long. Trimming removed 4 bases from V and 5 bases from J; junction bases left unmatched: 8.

The CDR3 is CASSRFLQGAETEAFF. CDR3 nucleotide sequence: TGCGCCAGCAGCCGTTTTTTACAGGGGGCTGAAACTGAAGCTTTCTTT. This chain connects TRBV4-1 to TRBJ1-1; the match to TRBD1 covers 9 bases. V lost 4 bases to trimming and J lost 5 bases; unmatched junction nucleotides: 11. CDR3 length: 16 residues. Per the germline V gene, CDR1 is MGHRA and CDR2 is YSYEKL.

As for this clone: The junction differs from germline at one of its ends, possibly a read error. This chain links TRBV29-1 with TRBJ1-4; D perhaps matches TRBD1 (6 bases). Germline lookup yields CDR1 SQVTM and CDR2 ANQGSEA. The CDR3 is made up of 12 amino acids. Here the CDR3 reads CSVGISSDRALF. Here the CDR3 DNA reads TGCAGCGTTGGTATATCCTCGGACAGAGCTCTTTTT.

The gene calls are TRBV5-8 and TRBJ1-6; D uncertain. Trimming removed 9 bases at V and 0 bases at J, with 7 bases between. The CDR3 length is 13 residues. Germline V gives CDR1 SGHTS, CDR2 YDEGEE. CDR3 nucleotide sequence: TGTGCCACCACGAACTCCTATAATTCACCCCTCCACTTT. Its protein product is CATTNSYNSPLHF.

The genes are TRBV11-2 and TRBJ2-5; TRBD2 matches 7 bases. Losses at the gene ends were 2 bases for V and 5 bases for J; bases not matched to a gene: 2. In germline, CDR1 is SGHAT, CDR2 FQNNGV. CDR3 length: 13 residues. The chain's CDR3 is CASSLKGGETQYF. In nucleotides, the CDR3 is TGTGCCAGCAGCTTAAAGGGAGGGGAGACCCAGTACTTC.

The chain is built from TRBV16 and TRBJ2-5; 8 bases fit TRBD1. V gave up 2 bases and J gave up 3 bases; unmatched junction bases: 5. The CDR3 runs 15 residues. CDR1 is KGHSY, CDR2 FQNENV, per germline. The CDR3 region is CASSQSRTGKETQYF. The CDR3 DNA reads TGTGCCAGCAGCCAAAGCCGGACAGGGAAAGAGACCCAGTACTTC.

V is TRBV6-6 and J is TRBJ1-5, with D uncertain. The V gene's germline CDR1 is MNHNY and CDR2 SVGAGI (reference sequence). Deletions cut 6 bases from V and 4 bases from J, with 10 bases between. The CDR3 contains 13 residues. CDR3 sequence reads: CASRLTENQPQHF. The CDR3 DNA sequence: TGTGCCAGCAGACTGACCGAAAATCAGCCCCAGCATTTT.

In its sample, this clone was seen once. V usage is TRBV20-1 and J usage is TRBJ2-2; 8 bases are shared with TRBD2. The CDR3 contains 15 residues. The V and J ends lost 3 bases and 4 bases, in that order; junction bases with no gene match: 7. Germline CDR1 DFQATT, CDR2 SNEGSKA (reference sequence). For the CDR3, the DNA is TGCAGTGCTAGTCCATTCGGGAGGGTCACCGGGGAGCTGTTTTTT. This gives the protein CSASPFGRVTGELFF.